The 2 T cell receptor beta chains presented below share a single source sample, sequenced in a study of blood T cell repertoires in COVID-19. Clones were sequenced by immunoSEQ multiplex PCR, and TCRdb holds only the in-frame ones, with some missing. The table lists about 260,000 clones, approximately 87% of them singletons. The specimen was peripheral blood. The receptor set was obtained from a woman aged 40 to 55 who had recovered from COVID-19.

The chain joins TRBV11-3 to TRBJ1-3; D gene unclear. The CDR3 has 17 residues. V gave up 4 bases and J gave up 0 bases, with 16 bases separating them. Germline V gene sequence: CDR1 SGHNT, CDR2 YENEEA. This CDR3 is CASSSRIAGDSGNTIYF. CDR3 coding DNA: TGTGCCAGCAGCTCCCGTATAGCCGGGGACTCTGGAAACACCATATATTTT. The variable domain in full, with the rest retrieved from reference TRBV11-3 and TRBJ1-3, is EAGVVQSPRYKIIEKKQPVAFWCNPISGHNTLYWYLQNLGQGPELLIRYENEEAVDDSQLPKDRFSAERLKGVDSTLKIQPAELGDSAVYLCASSSRIAGDSGNTIYFGEGSWLTVV.

The chain uses TRBV12-3 or TRBV12-4 and TRBJ2-5; D ambiguous. The V and J ends lost 3 bases and 5 bases respectively, with 10 bases between them. This CDR3 has 13 amino acids. The chain's CDR3 is CASSFVYLETQYF. CDR3 nucleotides: TGTGCCAGCAGTTTTGTGTATCTGGAGACCCAGTACTTC.